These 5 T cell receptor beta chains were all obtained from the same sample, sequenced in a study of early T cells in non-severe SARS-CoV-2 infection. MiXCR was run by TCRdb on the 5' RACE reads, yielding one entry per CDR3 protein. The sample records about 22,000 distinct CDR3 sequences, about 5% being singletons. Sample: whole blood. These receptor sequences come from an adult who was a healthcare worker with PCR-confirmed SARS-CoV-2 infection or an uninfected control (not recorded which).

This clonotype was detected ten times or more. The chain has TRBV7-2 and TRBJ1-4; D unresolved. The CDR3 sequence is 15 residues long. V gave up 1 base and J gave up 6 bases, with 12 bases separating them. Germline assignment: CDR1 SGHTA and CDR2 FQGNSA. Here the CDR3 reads CASSLEGTHYEKLFF. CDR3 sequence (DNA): TGTGCCAGCAGCTTAGAGGGTACCCATTATGAAAAACTGTTTTTT.

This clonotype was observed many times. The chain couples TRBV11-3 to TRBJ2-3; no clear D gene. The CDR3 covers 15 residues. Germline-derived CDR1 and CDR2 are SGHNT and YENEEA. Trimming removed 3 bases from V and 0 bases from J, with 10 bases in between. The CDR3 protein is CASSLGSLSTDTQYF. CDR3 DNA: TGTGCCAGCAGCTTGGGTAGTCTCAGCACAGATACGCAGTATTTT.

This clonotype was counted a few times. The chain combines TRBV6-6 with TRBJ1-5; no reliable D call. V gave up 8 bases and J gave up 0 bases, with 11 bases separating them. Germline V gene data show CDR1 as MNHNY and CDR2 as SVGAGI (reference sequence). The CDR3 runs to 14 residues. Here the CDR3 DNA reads TGTGCCAGCCTCCCAGGATTTAGCAATCAGCCCCAGCATTTT. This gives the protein CASLPGFSNQPQHF.

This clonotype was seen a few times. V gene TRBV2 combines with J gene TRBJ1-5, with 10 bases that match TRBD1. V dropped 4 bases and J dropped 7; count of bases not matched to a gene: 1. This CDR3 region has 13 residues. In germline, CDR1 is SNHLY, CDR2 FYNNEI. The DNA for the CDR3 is TGTGCCAGCAGTGGGACAGGGGGGCAGCCCCAGCATTTT. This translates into CASSGTGGQPQHF.

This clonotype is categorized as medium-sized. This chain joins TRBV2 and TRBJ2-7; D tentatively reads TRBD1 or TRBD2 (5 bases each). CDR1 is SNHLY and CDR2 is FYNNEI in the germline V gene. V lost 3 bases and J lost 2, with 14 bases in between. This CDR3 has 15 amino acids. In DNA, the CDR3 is TGTGCCAGCAGTGAGTGGGACGTGGGGACCTACGAGCAGTACTTC. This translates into CASSEWDVGTYEQYF.